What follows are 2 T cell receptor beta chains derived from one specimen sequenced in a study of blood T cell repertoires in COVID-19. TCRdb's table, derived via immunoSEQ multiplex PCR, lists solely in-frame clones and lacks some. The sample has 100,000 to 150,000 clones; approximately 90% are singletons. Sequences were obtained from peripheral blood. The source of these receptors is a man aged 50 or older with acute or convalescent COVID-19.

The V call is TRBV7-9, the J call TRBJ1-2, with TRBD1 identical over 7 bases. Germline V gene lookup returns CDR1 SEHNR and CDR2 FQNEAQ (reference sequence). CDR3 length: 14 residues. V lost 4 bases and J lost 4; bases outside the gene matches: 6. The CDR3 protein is CASSSQDRLYGYTF. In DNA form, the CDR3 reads TGTGCCAGCAGCTCCCAGGACAGGCTCTATGGCTACACCTTC.

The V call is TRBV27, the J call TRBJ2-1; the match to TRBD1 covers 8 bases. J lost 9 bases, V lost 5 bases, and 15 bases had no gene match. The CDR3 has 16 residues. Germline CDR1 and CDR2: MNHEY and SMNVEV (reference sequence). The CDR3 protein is CASSTPQGVGLVEQFF. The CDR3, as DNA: TGTGCCAGCAGTACCCCACAGGGGGTGGGCCTGGTTGAGCAGTTCTTC.